This TCR beta chain stems from a study of CD8+ T cells in alopecia areata. Broader study findings: Patients displayed less clarity in TCR sharing than mice, a finding possibly related to HLA. Higher clonality and more expanded CD8+ clones appeared in lesional than normal scalp. The study found that many expanded lesional clones persisted in scalp and blood during tofacitinib.

As to this clone: Its antigen remains unidentified.

Extraction of RNA preceded its reverse transcription into cDNA, which served as the sequencing template. Method: immunoSEQ multiplex PCR; TCRdb's copy keeps in-frame clones and lacks some. The table lists some 130,000 clones, about 59% of them singletons. Trimming cost V 1 base and J 5 bases; bases outside gene matches: 10. The germline gives CDR1 LGHNA, CDR2 YSLEER. The length of the CDR3 is 18 residues. Described treatment: oral pan-JAK inhibitor, 5-10 mg twice daily. This sample comprised CD8+ T cells sorted from blood, obtained at week 4, from a patient treated with tofacitinib. The rearrangement joins TRBV4-3 to TRBJ2-1; TRBD2 agrees at 11 bases. The TCR comes from a human donor with alopecia areata. The CDR3 sequence is CASSQVFSSLAGDNEQFF. DNA for the CDR3: TGCGCCAGCAGCCAAGTTTTCTCATCACTAGCGGGGGACAATGAGCAGTTCTTC.